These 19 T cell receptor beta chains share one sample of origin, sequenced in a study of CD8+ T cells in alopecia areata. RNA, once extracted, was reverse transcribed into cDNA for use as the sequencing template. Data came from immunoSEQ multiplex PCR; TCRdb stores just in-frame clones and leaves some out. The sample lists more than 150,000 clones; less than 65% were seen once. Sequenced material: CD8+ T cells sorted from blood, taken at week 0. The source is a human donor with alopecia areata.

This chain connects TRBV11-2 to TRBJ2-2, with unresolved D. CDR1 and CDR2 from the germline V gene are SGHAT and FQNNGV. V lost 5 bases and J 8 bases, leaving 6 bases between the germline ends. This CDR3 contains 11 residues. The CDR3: CASSPRGELFF. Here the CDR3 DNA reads TGTGCCAGCAGCCCCCGTGGGGAGCTGTTTTTT.

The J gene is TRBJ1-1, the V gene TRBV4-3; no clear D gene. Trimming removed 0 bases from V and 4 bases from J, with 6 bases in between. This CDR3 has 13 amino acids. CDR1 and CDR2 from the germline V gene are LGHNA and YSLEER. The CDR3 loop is CASSQERFTEAFF. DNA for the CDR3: TGCGCCAGCAGCCAAGAAAGGTTCACTGAAGCTTTCTTT.

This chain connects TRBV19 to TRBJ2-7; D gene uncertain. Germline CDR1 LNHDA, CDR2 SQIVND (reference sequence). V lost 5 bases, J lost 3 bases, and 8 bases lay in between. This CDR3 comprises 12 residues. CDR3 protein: CASSLDGYEQYF. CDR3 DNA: TGTGCCAGTAGTTTGGACGGCTACGAGCAGTACTTC. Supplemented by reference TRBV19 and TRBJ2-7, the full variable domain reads DGGITQSPKYLFRKEGQNVTLSCEQNLNHDAMYWYRQDPGQGLRLIYYSQIVNDFQKGDIAEGYSVSREKKESFPLTVTSAQKNPTAFYLCASSLDGYEQYFGPGTRLTVT.

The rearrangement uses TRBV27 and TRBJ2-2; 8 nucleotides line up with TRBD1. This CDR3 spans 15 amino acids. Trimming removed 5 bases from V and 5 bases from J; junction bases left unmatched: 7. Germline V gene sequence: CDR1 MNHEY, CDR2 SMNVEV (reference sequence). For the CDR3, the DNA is TGTGCCAGCAGTCTTCCGAGACAGGGGACCGGGGAGCTGTTTTTT. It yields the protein CASSLPRQGTGELFF.

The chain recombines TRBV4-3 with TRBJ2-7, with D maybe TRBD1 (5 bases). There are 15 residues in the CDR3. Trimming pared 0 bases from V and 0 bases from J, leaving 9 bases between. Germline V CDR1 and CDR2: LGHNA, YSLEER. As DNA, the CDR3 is TGCGCCAGCAGCCAAGACGACAGTGCCTCCTACGAGCAGTACTTC. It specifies CASSQDDSASYEQYF.

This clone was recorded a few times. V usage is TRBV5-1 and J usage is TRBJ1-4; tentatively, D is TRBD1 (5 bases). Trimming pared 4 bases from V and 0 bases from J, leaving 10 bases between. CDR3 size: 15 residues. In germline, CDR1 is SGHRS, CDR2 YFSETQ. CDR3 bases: TGCGCCAGCAGCAGGGACCGTGCAACTAATGAAAAACTGTTTTTT. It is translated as CASSRDRATNEKLFF.

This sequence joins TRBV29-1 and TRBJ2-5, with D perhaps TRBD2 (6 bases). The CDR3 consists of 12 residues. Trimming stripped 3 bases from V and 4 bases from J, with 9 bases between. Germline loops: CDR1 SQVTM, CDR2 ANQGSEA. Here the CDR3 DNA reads TGCAGCGTTGAGCGGGGAATAGAGACCCAGTACTTC. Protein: CSVERGIETQYF.

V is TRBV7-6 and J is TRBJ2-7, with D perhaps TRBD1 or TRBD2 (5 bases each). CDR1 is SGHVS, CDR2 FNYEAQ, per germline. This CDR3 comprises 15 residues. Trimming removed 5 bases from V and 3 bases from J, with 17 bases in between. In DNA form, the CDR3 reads TGTGCCAGCAGCCCCGGGGCCGGGGCCAACTACGAGCAGTACTTC. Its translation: CASSPGAGANYEQYF.

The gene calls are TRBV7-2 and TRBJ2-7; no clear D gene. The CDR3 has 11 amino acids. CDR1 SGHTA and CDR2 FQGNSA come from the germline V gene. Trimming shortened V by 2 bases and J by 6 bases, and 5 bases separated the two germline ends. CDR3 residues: CASSLNGEQYF. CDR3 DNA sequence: TGTGCCAGCAGCTTAAACGGCGAGCAGTACTTC.

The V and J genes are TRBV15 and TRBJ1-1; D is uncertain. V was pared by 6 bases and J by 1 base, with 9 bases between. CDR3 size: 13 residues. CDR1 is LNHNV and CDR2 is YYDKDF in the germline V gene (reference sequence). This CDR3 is CATSMTRNTEAFF. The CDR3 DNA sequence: TGTGCCACCAGTATGACAAGGAACACTGAAGCTTTCTTT.

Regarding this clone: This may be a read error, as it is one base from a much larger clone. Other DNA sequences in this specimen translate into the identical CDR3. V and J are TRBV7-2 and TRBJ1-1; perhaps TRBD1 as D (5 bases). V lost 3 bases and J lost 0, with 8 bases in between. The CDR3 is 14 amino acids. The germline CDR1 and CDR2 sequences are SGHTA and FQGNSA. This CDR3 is CASSFGQMNTEAFF. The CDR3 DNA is TGTGCCAGCAGCTTTGGACAAATGAACACTGAAGCTTTCTTT. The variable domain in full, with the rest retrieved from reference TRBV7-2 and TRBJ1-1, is GAGVSQSPSNKVTEKGKDVELRCDPISGHTALYWYRQSLGQGLEFLIYFQGNSAPDKSGLPSDRFSAERTGGSVSTLTIQRTQQEDSAVYLCASSFGQMNTEAFFGQGTRLTVV.

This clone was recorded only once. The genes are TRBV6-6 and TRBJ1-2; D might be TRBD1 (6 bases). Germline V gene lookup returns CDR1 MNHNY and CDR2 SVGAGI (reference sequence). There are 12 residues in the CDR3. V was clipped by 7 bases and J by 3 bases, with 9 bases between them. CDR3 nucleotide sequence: TGTGCCAGCATGGGGGGCTACTATGGCTACACCTTC. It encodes CASMGGYYGYTF.

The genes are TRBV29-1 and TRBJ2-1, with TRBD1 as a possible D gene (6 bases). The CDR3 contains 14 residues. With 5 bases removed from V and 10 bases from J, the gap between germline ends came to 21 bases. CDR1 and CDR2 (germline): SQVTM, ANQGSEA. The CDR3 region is CSVRLPDRSREQFF. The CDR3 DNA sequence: TGCAGCGTTCGCCTCCCGGACAGATCACGAGAGCAGTTCTTC.

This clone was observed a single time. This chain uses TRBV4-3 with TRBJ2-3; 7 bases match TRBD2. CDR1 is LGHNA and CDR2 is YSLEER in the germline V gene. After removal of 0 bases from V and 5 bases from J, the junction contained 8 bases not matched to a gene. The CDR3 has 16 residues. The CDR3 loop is CASSQDLGREGDTQYF. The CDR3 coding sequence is TGCGCCAGCAGCCAAGATCTCGGCAGGGAGGGAGATACGCAGTATTTT.

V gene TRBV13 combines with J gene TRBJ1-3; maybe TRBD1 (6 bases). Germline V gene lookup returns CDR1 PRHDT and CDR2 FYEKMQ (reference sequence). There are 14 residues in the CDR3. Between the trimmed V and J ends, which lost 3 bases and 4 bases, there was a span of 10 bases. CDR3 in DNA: TGTGCCAGCAGCTTCGAACAGGGCGGAAACACCATATATTTT. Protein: CASSFEQGGNTIYF.

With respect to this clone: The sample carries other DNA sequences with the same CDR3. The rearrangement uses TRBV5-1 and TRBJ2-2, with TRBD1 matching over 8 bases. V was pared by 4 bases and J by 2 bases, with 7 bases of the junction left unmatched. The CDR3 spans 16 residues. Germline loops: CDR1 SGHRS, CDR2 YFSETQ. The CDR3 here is CASSPRQGRNTGELFF. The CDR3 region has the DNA TGCGCCAGCAGCCCCCGACAGGGGCGCAACACCGGGGAGCTGTTTTTT.

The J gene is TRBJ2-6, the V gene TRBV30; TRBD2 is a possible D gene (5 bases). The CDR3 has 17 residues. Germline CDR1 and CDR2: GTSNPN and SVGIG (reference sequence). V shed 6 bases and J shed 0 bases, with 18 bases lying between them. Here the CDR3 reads CACPQAGESSGANVLTF. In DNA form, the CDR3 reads TGTGCCTGCCCCCAGGCCGGGGAGAGCTCTGGGGCCAACGTCCTGACTTTC.

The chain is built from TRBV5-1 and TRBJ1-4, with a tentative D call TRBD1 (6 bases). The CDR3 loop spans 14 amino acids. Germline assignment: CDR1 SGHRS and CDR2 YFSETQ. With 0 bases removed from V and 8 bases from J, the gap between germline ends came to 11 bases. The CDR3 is CASSLEGVAEKLFF. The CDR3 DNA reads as TGCGCCAGCAGCTTGGAGGGGGTGGCGGAAAAACTGTTTTTT.

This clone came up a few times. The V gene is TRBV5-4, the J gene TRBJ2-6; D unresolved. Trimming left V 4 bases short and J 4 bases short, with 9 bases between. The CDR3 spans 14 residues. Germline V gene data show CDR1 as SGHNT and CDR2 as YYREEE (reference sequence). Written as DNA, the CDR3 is TGTGCCAGCAGCCCCTCTCCCGGGGCCAACGTCCTGACTTTC. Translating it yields CASSPSPGANVLTF.